The 17 T cell receptor beta chains below come from one sample, sequenced in a study of identifying expanded T cells in peripheral blood. Using immunoSEQ multiplex PCR, the repertoire was profiled, and TCRdb retains in-frame clones only, with some absent. The sample holds 100,000 or so clones; roughly 89% are singletons and the top ten take approximately 18%. Sequenced sample: blood. All receptors derive from a person aged 18 to 75 in good health.

The chain is built from TRBV2 and TRBJ1-2; D is undetermined. Germline lookup yields CDR1 SNHLY and CDR2 FYNNEI. Trimming stripped 3 bases from V and 8 bases from J, with 13 bases between. This CDR3 region has 13 residues. The CDR3 loop is CASSDVAVGGYTF. The CDR3 DNA reads as TGTGCCAGCAGTGACGTCGCGGTTGGGGGCTACACCTTC.

In regard to this clone: Other DNA sequences within the sample encode an identical CDR3. The V gene is TRBV5-1, the J gene TRBJ1-2, with D unresolved. This CDR3 is 13 amino acids long. Germline-derived CDR1 and CDR2 are SGHRS and YFSETQ. The V end was cut by 2 bases, the J end by 4 bases, with 9 bases between. CDR3 amino acids: CASSLEGSYGYTF. CDR3 DNA sequence: TGCGCCAGCAGCTTAGAGGGTAGCTATGGCTACACCTTC.

CDR3 bases: TGTGCCAGCAGCCCATCCGTGACAGGGTTCAACAATCAGCCCCAGCATTTT. Protein: CASSPSVTGFNNQPQHF. The chain links TRBV4-2 to TRBJ1-5; 7 positions agree with TRBD1. Trimming cost V 4 bases and J 3 bases; bases outside gene matches: 12. Germline loops: CDR1 LGHNA, CDR2 YNFKEQ. This CDR3 is 17 amino acids long.

The rearrangement links TRBV9 to TRBJ2-2; D could derive from TRBD1 or TRBD2 (5 bases each). The CDR3 spans 16 residues. Trimming removed 1 base at V and 4 bases at J, with 14 bases between. CDR1 SGDLS and CDR2 YYNGEE come from the germline V gene. CDR3 nucleotides: TGTGCCAGCAGCGTAACCCGGGGACGTGGCACCGGGGAGCTGTTTTTT. This sequence encodes CASSVTRGRGTGELFF.

The rearrangement uses TRBV11-2 and TRBJ2-7; tentatively, D is TRBD2 (5 bases). V dropped 0 bases and J dropped 6 bases, with 12 bases sitting between them. Looked up from germline, CDR1 is SGHAT and CDR2 is FQNNGV. CDR3 length equals 14 residues. This chain's CDR3 is CASSLDRGRREQYF. In nucleotides, the CDR3 is TGTGCCAGCAGCTTAGACCGGGGAAGGCGCGAGCAGTACTTC.

This sequence joins TRBV28 and TRBJ2-1; 7 bases are a match to TRBD1. The junction had 2 bases not matched to a gene; V was cut back by 6 bases and J by 0 bases. The CDR3 runs to 14 residues. From germline, CDR1 is MDHEN and CDR2 SYDVKM. CDR3: CASRRQGSYNEQFF. The CDR3 DNA sequence: TGTGCCAGCAGGAGACAGGGCTCCTACAATGAGCAGTTCTTC.

The J gene is TRBJ2-3, the V gene TRBV21-1; the tabulated D call, TRBD2, remains unverified against the DNA. TRBV21-1 is annotated as a pseudogene. This CDR3 contains 16 residues. CDR3 DNA sequence: TGTGCCAGCAGCAACCTGGGACTAGCGGACACAGATACGCAGTATTTT. As protein: CASSNLGLADTDTQYF.

The chain carries TRBV6-1 and TRBJ2-7; D might be TRBD2 (6 bases). Germline V gene data show CDR1 as MNHNS and CDR2 as SASEGT. The CDR3 spans 15 residues. V was pared by 4 bases and J by 2 bases, with 15 bases between. DNA for the CDR3: TGTGCCAGCAGTGCCCGTGTGGAGGGTGCCTACGAGCAGTACTTC. It specifies CASSARVEGAYEQYF.

V and J are TRBV6-1 and TRBJ2-1; tentative D call: TRBD1 (6 bases). The germline V and J ends were trimmed by 6 bases and 3 bases, with 9 bases remaining between them. The CDR3 extends over 13 amino acids. From germline, CDR1 is MNHNS and CDR2 SASEGT. CDR3 nucleotide sequence: TGTGCCAGCAGACCGACAGGCTACAATGAGCAGTTCTTC. This codes for CASRPTGYNEQFF.

This rearrangement joins TRBV6-5 to TRBJ1-1, with TRBD1 identical over 7 bases. The CDR3 has 12 residues. The V gene end was trimmed by 5 bases and the J gene end by 5 bases; junction bases not matched to a gene: 2. The germline V gene has CDR1 MNHEY and CDR2 SVGAGI. CDR3 residues: CASSAGGTEAFF. The CDR3 DNA follows: TGTGCCAGCAGTGCAGGGGGTACTGAAGCTTTCTTT.

This clone was counted once. The CDR3 protein is CASSLWGQGAPGANVLTF. The CDR3 coding sequence is TGTGCCAGCAGTTTATGGGGGCAGGGAGCCCCTGGGGCCAACGTCCTGACTTTC. This chain uses TRBV28 with TRBJ2-6; D possibly matches TRBD1 or TRBD2 (5 bases each). CDR1 MDHEN and CDR2 SYDVKM come from the germline V gene. The ends were cut back, 0 bases at V and 2 bases at J, with 14 bases in the middle. The CDR3 sequence is 18 residues long.

The chain joins TRBV11-2 to TRBJ1-2; D possibly corresponds to TRBD1 (5 bases). The CDR3 is made up of 15 amino acids. Germline CDR1 reads SGHAT; CDR2 reads FQNNGV. Trimming pared 0 bases from V and 4 bases from J, leaving 12 bases between. The CDR3 sequence: CASSLDPVGVYGYTF. The CDR3 DNA follows: TGTGCCAGCAGCTTAGATCCGGTGGGGGTCTATGGCTACACCTTC.

V usage is TRBV6-1 and J usage is TRBJ1-2; no reliable D call. The CDR3 covers 15 residues. V shed 3 bases and J shed 8 bases, with 19 bases lying between them. Germline V gene data show CDR1 as MNHNS and CDR2 as SASEGT. The CDR3 reads CASSENRGRAMGYTF. The CDR3 nucleotides are TGTGCCAGCAGTGAGAATCGCGGACGGGCTATGGGCTACACCTTC.

The rearrangement joins TRBV18 to TRBJ2-1, with TRBD1 matching over 8 bases. The CDR3 has 14 residues. With V trimmed by 4 bases and J by 8 bases, 7 bases remained unmatched. In germline, CDR1 is KGHSH, CDR2 LQKENI. The CDR3 DNA sequence: TGTGCCAGCTCACTCCGTGCAGGGGGCGATGAGCAGTTCTTC. Amino acids: CASSLRAGGDEQFF.

The chain is built from TRBV7-2 and TRBJ2-2; weak D call: TRBD2 (6 bases). The V end lost 2 bases, the J end lost 7 bases, and 11 bases lay between the germline ends. The CDR3 extends over 14 amino acids. In germline, CDR1 is SGHTA, CDR2 FQGNSA. The chain's CDR3 is CASSLMGEDGELFF. CDR3 bases: TGTGCCAGCAGCTTAATGGGGGAGGACGGGGAGCTGTTTTTT.

V is TRBV6-5 and J is TRBJ2-1; D gene ambiguous. From germline, CDR1 is MNHEY and CDR2 SVGAGI. Trimming cost V 2 bases and J 9 bases, with 14 bases left between them. The CDR3 runs 14 residues. The CDR3 is CASSYRGPSSEQFF. CDR3 sequence (DNA): TGTGCCAGCAGTTACCGAGGACCAAGTAGTGAGCAGTTCTTC.

The chain couples TRBV9 to TRBJ2-2; 12 bases map to TRBD1. Germline CDR1 and CDR2: SGDLS and YYNGEE. V lost 4 bases and J lost 3; bases outside the gene matches: 10. The CDR3 length is 18 residues. CDR3 amino acids: CASSRSGTGGPYTGELFF. CDR3 in DNA: TGTGCCAGCAGCAGATCCGGGACAGGGGGCCCCTACACCGGGGAGCTGTTTTTT. Full variable domain (remainder filled in from reference TRBV9 and TRBJ2-2): DSGVTQTPKHLITATGQRVTLRCSPRSGDLSVYWYQQSLDQGLQFLIQYYNGEERAKGNILERFSAQQFPDLHSELNLSSLELGDSALYFCASSRSGTGGPYTGELFFGEGSRLTVL.